The 13 T cell receptor beta chains below come from one sample, sequenced in a study of shared clonotypes between healthy human individuals. The method was immunoSEQ multiplex PCR; TCRdb's version includes in-frame clones alone and lacks a portion of them. The profile shows around 700,000 clones, more than 70% of them singletons. The sequencing input was memory CD4+ T cells sorted from blood. Subset specified: CD45RA-negative fraction. These receptor sequences come from a woman aged 30 to 39 in good health.

The gene calls are TRBV29-1 and TRBJ2-5; 7 bases map to TRBD1. This CDR3 has 12 amino acids. Germline-derived CDR1 and CDR2 are SQVTM and ANQGSEA. The J segment lost 6 bases and the V segment lost 7 bases, leaving 8 bases of the junction unmatched. Written as DNA, the CDR3 is TGCAGCGGTAAAAGGGACAGTCAGACCCAGTACTTC. Translation gives CSGKRDSQTQYF.

The sample holds a few counts of this clone. This sequence joins TRBV5-1 and TRBJ2-3, with D perhaps TRBD2 (5 bases). Trimming took off 4 bases at V and 2 bases at J, with 8 bases between the two ends. This CDR3 region has 13 residues. Germline CDR1 reads SGHRS; CDR2 reads YFSETQ. The DNA for the CDR3 is TGCGCCAGCAGCCAGACTACCACAGATACGCAGTATTTT. It encodes CASSQTTTDTQYF.

This clone has a single count. The CDR3 DNA reads as TGCGCCAGCAGCCACGGGGGGGCCTCTGGAAACACCATATATTTT. Translated, it gives CASSHGGASGNTIYF. The rearrangement links TRBV4-1 to TRBJ1-3; D might be TRBD1 (6 bases). Trimming took 3 bases from V and 0 from J, leaving 9 bases between them. CDR1 MGHRA and CDR2 YSYEKL come from the germline V gene. The CDR3 is 15 residues long.

In this sample, this clone turned up a few times. The genes are TRBV18 and TRBJ2-7, with D possibly matching TRBD2 (6 bases). The germline V gene encodes CDR1 KGHSH and CDR2 LQKENI. This CDR3 is 14 amino acids long. V lost 2 bases to trimming and J lost 3 bases, with 11 bases between them. The CDR3 DNA follows: TGTGCCAGCTCACCAGCGGGGACCTACTACGAGCAGTACTTC. Amino acids: CASSPAGTYYEQYF.

This clone turned up a few times. The chain carries TRBV2 and TRBJ2-2; TRBD2 agrees at 12 bases. The CDR3 runs 15 residues. Germline CDR1 reads SNHLY; CDR2 reads FYNNEI. V shed 6 bases and J 6 bases; nucleotides not matched to a gene: 5. The CDR3 region has the DNA TGTGCCAGCAGCGCTAGACTAGCGGGAGCCGGGGAGCTGTTTTTT. It specifies CASSARLAGAGELFF. Full variable domain (remainder filled in from reference TRBV2 and TRBJ2-2): EPEVTQTPSHQVTQMGQEVILRCVPISNHLYFYWYRQILGQKVEFLVSFYNNEISEKSEIFDDQFSVERPDGSNFTLKIRSTKLEDSAMYFCASSARLAGAGELFFGEGSRLTVL.

This clone showed up just a few times. The chain has TRBV7-9 and TRBJ1-4; D is unresolved. Trimming cost V 4 bases and J 8 bases, with 14 bases left between them. Germline lookup yields CDR1 SEHNR and CDR2 FQNEAQ (reference sequence). This CDR3 has 14 residues. Here the CDR3 reads CASSWVGMEEKLFF. As DNA, the CDR3 is TGTGCCAGCAGCTGGGTGGGGATGGAAGAAAAACTGTTTTTT.

The V gene is TRBV4-1, the J gene TRBJ1-6; D not certain. Germline V CDR1 and CDR2: MGHRA, YSYEKL. This CDR3 has 16 residues. V was clipped by 4 bases and J by 10 bases, with 20 bases between them. CDR3 DNA: TGCGCCAGCAGCCTCAGTCCAACAAAGTCTCACTCACCCCTCCACTTT. It is translated as CASSLSPTKSHSPLHF.

On this clone itself: This CDR3 is also generated by other DNA sequences in the sample. This rearrangement joins TRBV27 to TRBJ1-5; D is unresolved. There are 15 residues in the CDR3. Per germline, CDR1 MNHEY and CDR2 SMNVEV (reference sequence). V was shortened by 1 base and J by 2 bases, with 9 bases between the two germline ends. CDR3 sequence: CASSLLAGGNQPQHF. DNA for the CDR3: TGTGCCAGCAGTTTATTAGCCGGGGGCAATCAGCCCCAGCATTTT.

The gene calls are TRBV4-2 and TRBJ1-1; D is unclear. The V gene's germline CDR1 is LGHNA and CDR2 YNFKEQ. Trimming removed 0 bases from V and 1 base from J, with 6 bases in between. This CDR3 contains 14 residues. The CDR3 protein is CASSQDPGNTEAFF. CDR3 bases: TGTGCCAGCAGCCAAGACCCTGGGAACACTGAAGCTTTCTTT.

The chain is built from TRBV27 and TRBJ2-6, with unresolved D. The CDR3 has 20 amino acids. V was cut by 0 bases and J by 0 bases, with 18 bases left in between. The germline V gene has CDR1 MNHEY and CDR2 SMNVEV (reference sequence). Written as DNA, the CDR3 is TGTGCCAGCAGTTTATCCCGCCCGACGCCAGCGAGCTCTGGGGCCAACGTCCTGACTTTC. Protein: CASSLSRPTPASSGANVLTF.

V and J are TRBV19 and TRBJ1-5; 8 positions agree with TRBD1. CDR1 LNHDA and CDR2 SQIVND come from the germline V gene (reference sequence). The CDR3 loop spans 17 amino acids. The junction had 9 bases not matched to a gene; V was cut back by 1 base and J by 4 bases. CDR3 region: CASSIVFRTGTNQPQHF. The CDR3 DNA reads TGTGCCAGTAGTATAGTATTCCGGACAGGGACTAATCAGCCCCAGCATTTT.

This chain connects TRBV19 to TRBJ2-2; possibly TRBD2 for D (7 bases). Germline V gene lookup returns CDR1 LNHDA and CDR2 SQIVND (reference sequence). Trimming removed 4 bases at V and 7 bases at J, with 13 bases between. The CDR3 consists of 14 residues. CDR3 sequence: CASSRGGGNGELFF. The CDR3 DNA reads TGTGCCAGTAGTAGGGGAGGGGGAAACGGGGAGCTGTTTTTT.

The chain employs TRBV28 and TRBJ2-3, with 11 bases matching TRBD2. Germline CDR1 reads MDHEN; CDR2 reads SYDVKM. After removal of 5 bases from V and 1 base from J, the junction contained 5 bases not matched to a gene. The length of the CDR3 is 16 residues. The CDR3 DNA reads as TGTGCCAGCAGTCCAAGTAGCGGGAGGGGCACAGATACGCAGTATTTT. Translated, it gives CASSPSSGRGTDTQYF.